This T cell receptor beta chain was recovered during a study of blood T cell repertoires in COVID-19. This table comes from immunoSEQ multiplex PCR, and its TCRdb copy is limited to in-frame clones, with some not included. The data contain about 170,000 clones, around 85% of them singletons. Looked up from germline, CDR1 is MNHEY and CDR2 is SVGAGI. There are 14 residues in the CDR3. Trimming removed 6 bases from V and 1 base from J, with 10 bases in between. The genes are TRBV6-5 and TRBJ1-3; tentatively, D is TRBD1 (5 bases). The source material was peripheral blood. The clonotype comes from a woman at least 80 years old with COVID-19, enrolled during active disease. CDR3 bases: TGTGCCAGCAGACCGGGGGGTTCTGGAAACACCATATATTTT. Amino acids: CASRPGGSGNTIYF.